This T cell receptor (beta chain) was retrieved from a study of CD8 T cells in Susac syndrome. Sequencing targeted TCR beta in T cells from blood (CD8+ and CD4+). In contrast to the negatively isolated CD8+ and CD4+ T cells, TEMRA cells were FACS-enriched. It was with random hexamers that roughly 0.45 to 1 ug RNA was reverse transcribed. In TCRdb, the immunoSEQ multiplex PCR reads were re-called with MiXCR into one record per CDR3 protein. This sample has approximately 200,000 distinct CDR3 sequences, with over 90% found just once. The sequence was obtained from a human donor with multiple sclerosis. The specimen sequenced was CD4+ T cells from PBMCs.

The CDR3 DNA sequence: TGTGCCAGCAGCTTAGAACGAAGCGTAGAGACCCAGTACTTC. Its translation: CASSLERSVETQYF. This rearrangement joins TRBV7-2 to TRBJ2-5; D unresolved. Germline V CDR1 and CDR2: SGHTA, FQGNSA. V gave up 1 base and J gave up 4 bases, with 10 bases separating them. The CDR3 has 14 amino acids.